Listed here is a single T cell receptor beta chain. Its antigen remains unidentified. Some clones are missing from TCRdb's copy, which holds only in-frame ones; the method was immunoSEQ multiplex PCR. The data contain some 25,000 clones, approximately 72% of them singletons. The sample belongs to a study of cytotoxic CD8 clonotypes in ibrutinib-treated CLL. The study, taken as a whole, reports: Contraction or stability on treatment characterized the public clonotypes, which were uncommon. Rising at ibrutinib response, clonality subsequently fell back toward baseline at progression.

The TCR originated in a human donor with chronic lymphocytic leukemia. The sample consisted of PBMCs, taken before ibrutinib treatment.

The DNA for the CDR3 is TGTGCCTGGACCCCAGGGGCAGGGGTAAGGAATGAGCAGTTCTTC. It specifies CAWTPGAGVRNEQFF. The rearrangement links TRBV30 to TRBJ2-1; D might be TRBD1 (6 bases). V was shortened by 4 bases and J by 7 bases, with 20 bases between the two germline ends. The CDR3 is 15 residues long. The V gene's germline CDR1 is GTSNPN and CDR2 SVGIG (reference sequence).